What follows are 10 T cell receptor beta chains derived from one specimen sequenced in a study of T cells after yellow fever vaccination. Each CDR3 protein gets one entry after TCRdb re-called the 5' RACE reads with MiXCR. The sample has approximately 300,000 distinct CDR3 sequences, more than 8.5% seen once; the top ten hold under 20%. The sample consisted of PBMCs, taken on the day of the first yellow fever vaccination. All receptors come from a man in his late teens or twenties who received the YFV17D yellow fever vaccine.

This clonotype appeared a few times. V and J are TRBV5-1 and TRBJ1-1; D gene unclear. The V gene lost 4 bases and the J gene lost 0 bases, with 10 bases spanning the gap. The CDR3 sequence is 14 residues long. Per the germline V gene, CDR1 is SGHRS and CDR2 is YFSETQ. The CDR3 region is CASSPGVLNTEAFF. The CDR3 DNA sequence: TGCGCCAGCAGCCCCGGGGTTCTGAACACTGAAGCTTTCTTT.

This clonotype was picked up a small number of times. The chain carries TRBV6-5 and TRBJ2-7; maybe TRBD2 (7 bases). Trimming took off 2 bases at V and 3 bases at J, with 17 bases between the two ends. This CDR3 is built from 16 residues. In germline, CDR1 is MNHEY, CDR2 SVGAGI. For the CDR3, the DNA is TGTGCCAGCAGTTACGCGGTGGGGGGGCCCTACTACGAGCAGTACTTC. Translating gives CASSYAVGGPYYEQYF.

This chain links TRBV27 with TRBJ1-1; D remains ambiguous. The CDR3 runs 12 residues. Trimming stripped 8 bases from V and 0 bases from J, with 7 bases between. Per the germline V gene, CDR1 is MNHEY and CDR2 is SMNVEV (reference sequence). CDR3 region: CASGRMNTEAFF. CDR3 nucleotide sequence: TGTGCCAGCGGGCGCATGAACACTGAAGCTTTCTTT.

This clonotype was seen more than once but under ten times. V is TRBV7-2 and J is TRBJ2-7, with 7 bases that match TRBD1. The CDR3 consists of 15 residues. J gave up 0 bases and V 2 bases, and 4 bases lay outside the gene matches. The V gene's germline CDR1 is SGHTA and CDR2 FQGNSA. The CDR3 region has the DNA TGTGCCAGCAGCTTACGACAGGGCCTCTCCTACGAGCAGTACGTC. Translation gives CASSLRQGLSYEQYV.

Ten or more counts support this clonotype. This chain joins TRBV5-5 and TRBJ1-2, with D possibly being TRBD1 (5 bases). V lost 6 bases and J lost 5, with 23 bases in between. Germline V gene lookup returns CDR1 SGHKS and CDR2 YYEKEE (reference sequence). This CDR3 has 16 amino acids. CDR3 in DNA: TGTGCCAGCACCCCTACCCCGGGACGCAGCATTTATGGCTACACCTTC. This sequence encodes CASTPTPGRSIYGYTF.

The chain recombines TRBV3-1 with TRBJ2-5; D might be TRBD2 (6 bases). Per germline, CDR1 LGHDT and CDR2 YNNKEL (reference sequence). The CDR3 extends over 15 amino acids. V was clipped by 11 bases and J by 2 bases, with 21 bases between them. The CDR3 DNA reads TGTGCCTCCTGGGGGGACTTGGCCAAACAAGAGACCCAGTACTTC. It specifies CASWGDLAKQETQYF.

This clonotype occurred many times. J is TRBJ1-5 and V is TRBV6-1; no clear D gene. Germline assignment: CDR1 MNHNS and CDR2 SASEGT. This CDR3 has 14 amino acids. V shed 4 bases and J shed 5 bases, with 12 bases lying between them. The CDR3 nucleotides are TGTGCCAGCAGTGCGGCGCACCTGGATCAGCCCCAGCATTTT. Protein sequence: CASSAAHLDQPQHF.

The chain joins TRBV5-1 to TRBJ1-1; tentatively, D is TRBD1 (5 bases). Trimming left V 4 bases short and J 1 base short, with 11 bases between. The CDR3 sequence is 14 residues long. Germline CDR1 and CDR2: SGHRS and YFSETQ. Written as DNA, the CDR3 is TGCGCCAGCAGCCAGGGTGGGTCGAACACTGAAGCTTTCTTT. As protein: CASSQGGSNTEAFF.

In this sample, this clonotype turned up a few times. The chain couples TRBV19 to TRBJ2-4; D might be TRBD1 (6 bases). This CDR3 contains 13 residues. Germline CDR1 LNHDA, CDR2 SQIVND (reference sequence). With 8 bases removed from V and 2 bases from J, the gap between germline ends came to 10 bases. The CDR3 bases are TGTGCCAGTTCCCAGGGGACCAAAAACATTCAGTACTTC. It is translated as CASSQGTKNIQYF.

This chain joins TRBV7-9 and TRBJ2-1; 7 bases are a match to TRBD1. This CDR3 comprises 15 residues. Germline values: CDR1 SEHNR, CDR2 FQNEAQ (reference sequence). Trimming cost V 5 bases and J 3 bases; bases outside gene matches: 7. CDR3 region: CASSGRDRDYNEQFF. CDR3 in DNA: TGTGCCAGCAGCGGCCGGGACAGAGACTACAATGAGCAGTTCTTC.